The TCR beta chain under discussion was sequenced for a study of shared clonotypes between healthy human individuals. Sequencing used immunoSEQ multiplex PCR; TCRdb keeps in-frame clones, though not all of them. This table holds approximately 2.5 million clones, roughly nine tenths found once. Germline V CDR1 and CDR2: SGDLS, YYNGEE. This CDR3 spans 16 amino acids. V gave up 4 bases and J gave up 3 bases, with 18 bases separating them. The sequence was obtained from a man between 18 and 29 years old in good health. The chain joins TRBV9 to TRBJ2-3, with a weak D call TRBD1 (8 bases). The source material was naive CD4+ T cells sorted from blood. The subset: CD45RA+ positively selected. The CDR3 sequence is CASSPPGQGGTDTQYF. CDR3 nucleotides: TGTGCCAGCAGCCCCCCTGGACAGGGAGGGACAGATACGCAGTATTTT.